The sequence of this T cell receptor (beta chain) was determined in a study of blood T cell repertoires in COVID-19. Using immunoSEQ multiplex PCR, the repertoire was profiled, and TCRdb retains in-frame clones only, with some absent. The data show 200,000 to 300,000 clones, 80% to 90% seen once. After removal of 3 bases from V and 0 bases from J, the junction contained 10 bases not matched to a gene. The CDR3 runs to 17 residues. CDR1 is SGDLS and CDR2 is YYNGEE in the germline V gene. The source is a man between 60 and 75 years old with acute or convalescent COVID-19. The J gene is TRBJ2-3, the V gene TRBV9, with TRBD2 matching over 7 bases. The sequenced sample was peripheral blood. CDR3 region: CASSAISGPTSTDTQYF. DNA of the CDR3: TGTGCCAGCAGCGCAATTAGCGGGCCCACTAGCACAGATACGCAGTATTTT.